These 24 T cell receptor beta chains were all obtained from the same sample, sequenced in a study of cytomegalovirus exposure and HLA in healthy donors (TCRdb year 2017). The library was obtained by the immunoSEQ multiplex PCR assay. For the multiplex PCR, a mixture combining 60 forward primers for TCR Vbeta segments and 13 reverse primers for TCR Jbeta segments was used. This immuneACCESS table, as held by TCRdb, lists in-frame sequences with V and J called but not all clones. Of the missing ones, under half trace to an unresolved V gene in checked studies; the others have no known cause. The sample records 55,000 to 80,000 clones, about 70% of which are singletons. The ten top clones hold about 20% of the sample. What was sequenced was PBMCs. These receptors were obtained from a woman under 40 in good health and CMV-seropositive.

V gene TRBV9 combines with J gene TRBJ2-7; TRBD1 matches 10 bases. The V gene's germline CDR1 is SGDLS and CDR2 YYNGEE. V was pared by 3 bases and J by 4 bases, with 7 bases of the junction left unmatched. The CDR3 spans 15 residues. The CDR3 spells CASSAGQGPAYEQYF. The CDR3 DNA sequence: TGTGCCAGCAGCGCGGGACAGGGGCCCGCTTACGAGCAGTACTTC.

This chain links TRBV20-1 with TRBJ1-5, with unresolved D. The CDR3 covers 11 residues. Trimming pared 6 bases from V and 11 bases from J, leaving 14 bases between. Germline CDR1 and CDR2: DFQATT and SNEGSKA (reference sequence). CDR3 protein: CSAILGRAQHF. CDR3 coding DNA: TGCAGTGCCATCCTGGGGAGGGCCCAGCATTTT.

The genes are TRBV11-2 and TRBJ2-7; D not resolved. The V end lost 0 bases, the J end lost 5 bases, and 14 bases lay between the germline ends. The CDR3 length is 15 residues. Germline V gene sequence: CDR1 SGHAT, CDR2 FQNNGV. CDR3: CASSLEVWSRNEQYF. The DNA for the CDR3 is TGTGCCAGCAGCTTAGAGGTGTGGAGTCGGAACGAGCAGTACTTC.

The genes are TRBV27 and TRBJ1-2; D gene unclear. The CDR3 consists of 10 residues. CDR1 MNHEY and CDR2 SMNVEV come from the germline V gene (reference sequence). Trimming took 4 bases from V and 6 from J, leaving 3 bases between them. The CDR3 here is CASSSDGYTF. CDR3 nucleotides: TGTGCCAGCAGTTCCGATGGCTACACCTTC.

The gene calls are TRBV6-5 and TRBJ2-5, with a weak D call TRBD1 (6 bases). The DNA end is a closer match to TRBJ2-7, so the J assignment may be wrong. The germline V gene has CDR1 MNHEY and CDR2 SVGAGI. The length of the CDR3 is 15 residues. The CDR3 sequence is CASSADSRPTYEQYF. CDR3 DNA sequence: TGTGCCAGCAGTGCGGACAGTCGACCTACCTACGAGCAGTACTTC.

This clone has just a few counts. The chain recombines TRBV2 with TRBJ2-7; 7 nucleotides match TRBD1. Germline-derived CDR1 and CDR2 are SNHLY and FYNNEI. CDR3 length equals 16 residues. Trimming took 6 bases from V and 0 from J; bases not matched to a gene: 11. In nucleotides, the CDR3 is TGTGCCAGCAGCACCAAGGGGGCAGGGAGCTCCTACGAGCAGTACTTC. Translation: CASSTKGAGSSYEQYF.

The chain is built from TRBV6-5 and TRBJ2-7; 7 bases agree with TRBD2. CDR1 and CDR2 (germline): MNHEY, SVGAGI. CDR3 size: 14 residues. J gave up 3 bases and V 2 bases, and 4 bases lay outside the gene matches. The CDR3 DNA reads TGTGCCAGCAGTTACCGGCGGGAGAGCTACGAGCAGTACTTC. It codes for CASSYRRESYEQYF.

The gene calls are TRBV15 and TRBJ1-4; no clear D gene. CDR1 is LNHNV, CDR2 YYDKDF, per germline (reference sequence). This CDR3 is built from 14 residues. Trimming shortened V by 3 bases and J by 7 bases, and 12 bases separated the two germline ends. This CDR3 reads CATSSPAGLEKLFF. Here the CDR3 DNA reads TGTGCCACCAGCAGCCCTGCCGGACTTGAAAAACTGTTTTTT.

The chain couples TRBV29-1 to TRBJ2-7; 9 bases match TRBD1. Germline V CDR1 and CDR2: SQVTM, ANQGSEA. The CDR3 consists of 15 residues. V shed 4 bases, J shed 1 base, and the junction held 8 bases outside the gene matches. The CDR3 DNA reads TGCAGCGTTGTCCCCCCGGGACAGGGATCCTACGAGCAGTACTTC. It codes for CSVVPPGQGSYEQYF.

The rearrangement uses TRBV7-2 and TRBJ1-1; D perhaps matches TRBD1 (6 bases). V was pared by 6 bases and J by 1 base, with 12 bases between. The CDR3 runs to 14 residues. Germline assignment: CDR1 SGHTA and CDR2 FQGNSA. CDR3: CASRQQGRNTEAFF. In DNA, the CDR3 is TGTGCCAGCAGGCAACAGGGAAGGAACACTGAAGCTTTCTTT.

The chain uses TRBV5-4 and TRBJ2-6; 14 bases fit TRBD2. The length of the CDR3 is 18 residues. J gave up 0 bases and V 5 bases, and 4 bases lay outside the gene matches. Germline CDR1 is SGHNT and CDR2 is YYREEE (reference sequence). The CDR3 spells CASRGLAGAASGANVLTF. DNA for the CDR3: TGTGCCAGCAGGGGACTAGCGGGAGCCGCCTCTGGGGCCAACGTCCTGACTTTC.

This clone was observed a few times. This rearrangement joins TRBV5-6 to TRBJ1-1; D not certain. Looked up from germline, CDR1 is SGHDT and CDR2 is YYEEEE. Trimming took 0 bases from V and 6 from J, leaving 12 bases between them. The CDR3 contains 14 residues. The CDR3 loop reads CASSLEGWEAEAFF. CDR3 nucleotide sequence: TGTGCCAGCAGCTTGGAAGGCTGGGAGGCTGAAGCTTTCTTT.

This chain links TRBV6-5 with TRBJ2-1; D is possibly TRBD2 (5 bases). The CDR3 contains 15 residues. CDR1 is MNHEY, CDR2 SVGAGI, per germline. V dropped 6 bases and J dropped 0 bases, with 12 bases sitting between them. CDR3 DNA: TGTGCCAGCAGCCCTAGCTTGGGCTCCTACAATGAGCAGTTCTTC. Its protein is CASSPSLGSYNEQFF.

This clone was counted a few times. CDR3 in amino acids: CSVDGLAEQSYEQYF. Written as DNA, the CDR3 is TGCAGCGTGGATGGGCTAGCGGAGCAATCCTACGAGCAGTACTTC. The chain uses TRBV29-1 and TRBJ2-7; TRBD2 agrees at 7 bases. There are 15 residues in the CDR3. The junction had 12 bases not matched to a gene; V was cut back by 6 bases and J by 1 base. Germline V CDR1 and CDR2: SQVTM, ANQGSEA.

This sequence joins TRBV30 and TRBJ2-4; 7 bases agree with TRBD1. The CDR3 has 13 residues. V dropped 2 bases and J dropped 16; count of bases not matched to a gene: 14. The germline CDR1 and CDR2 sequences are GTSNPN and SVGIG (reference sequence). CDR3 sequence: CAWSTSRQGWFYF. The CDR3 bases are TGTGCCTGGAGTACCTCCCGACAGGGTTGGTTTTACTTC.

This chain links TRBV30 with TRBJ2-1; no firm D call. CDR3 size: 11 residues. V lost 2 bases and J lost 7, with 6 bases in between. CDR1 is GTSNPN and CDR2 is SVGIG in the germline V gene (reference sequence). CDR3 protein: CAWSLRNEQFF. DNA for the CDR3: TGTGCCTGGAGTCTCAGGAATGAGCAGTTCTTC.

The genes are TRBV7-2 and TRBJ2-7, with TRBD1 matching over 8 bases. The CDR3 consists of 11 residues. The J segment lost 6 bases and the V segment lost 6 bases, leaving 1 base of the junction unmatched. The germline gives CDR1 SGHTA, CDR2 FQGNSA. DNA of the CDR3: TGTGCCAGCAGGACAGGGGTCGAGCAGTACTTC. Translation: CASRTGVEQYF.

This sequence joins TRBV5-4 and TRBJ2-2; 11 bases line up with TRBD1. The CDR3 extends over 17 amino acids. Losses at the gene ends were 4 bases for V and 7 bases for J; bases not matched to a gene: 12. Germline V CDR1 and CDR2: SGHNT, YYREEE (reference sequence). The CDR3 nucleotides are TGTGCCAGCAGCGGGGGCCCCGGGACAGGGGGTCACGGGGAGCTGTTTTTT. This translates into CASSGGPGTGGHGELFF.

In DNA, the CDR3 is TGTGCCAGCAGTCCCTCTGGAGCGGGAGACGAGCAGTACTTC. Translated, it gives CASSPSGAGDEQYF. V is TRBV28 and J is TRBJ2-7; 8 positions agree with TRBD2. Germline V CDR1 and CDR2: MDHEN, SYDVKM. The CDR3 is made up of 14 amino acids. The V gene end was trimmed by 5 bases and the J gene end by 5 bases; junction bases not matched to a gene: 8.

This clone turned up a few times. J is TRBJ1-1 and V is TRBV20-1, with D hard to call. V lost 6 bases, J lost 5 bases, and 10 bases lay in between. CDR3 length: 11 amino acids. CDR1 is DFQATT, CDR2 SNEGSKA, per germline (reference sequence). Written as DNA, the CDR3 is TGCAGTGCCTCTAATAGAACTGAAGCTTTCTTT. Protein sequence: CSASNRTEAFF.

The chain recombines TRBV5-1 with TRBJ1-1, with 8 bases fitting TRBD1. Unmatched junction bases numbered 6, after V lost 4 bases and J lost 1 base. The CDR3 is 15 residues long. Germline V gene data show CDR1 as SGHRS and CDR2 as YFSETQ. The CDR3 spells CASSTRTGWNTEAFF. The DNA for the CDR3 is TGCGCCAGCAGCACCAGGACAGGGTGGAACACTGAAGCTTTCTTT.

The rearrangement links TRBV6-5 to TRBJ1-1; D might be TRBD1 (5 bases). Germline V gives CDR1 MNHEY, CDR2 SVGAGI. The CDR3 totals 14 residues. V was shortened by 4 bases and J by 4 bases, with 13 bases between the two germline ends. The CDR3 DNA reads TGTGCCAGCAGTTGGAGCAGACAGCTCACTGAAGCTTTCTTT. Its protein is CASSWSRQLTEAFF.

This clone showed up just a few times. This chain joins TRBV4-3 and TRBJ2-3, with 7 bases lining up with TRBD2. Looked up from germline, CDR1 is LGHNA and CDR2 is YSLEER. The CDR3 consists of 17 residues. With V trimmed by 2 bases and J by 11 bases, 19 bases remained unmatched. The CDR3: CASSQTGSGAIIDWQYF. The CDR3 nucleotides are TGCGCCAGCAGCCAAACTGGCAGCGGGGCCATAATAGATTGGCAGTATTTT.

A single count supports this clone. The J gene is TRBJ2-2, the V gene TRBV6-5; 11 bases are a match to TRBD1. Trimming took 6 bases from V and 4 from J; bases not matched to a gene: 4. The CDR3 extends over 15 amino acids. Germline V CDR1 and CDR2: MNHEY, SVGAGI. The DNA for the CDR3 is TGTGCCAGCAGCTGGGACAGGGGGGTCACCGGGGAGCTGTTTTTT. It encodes CASSWDRGVTGELFF.